The T cell receptor (beta chain) under discussion was sequenced for a study of T cell responses to AZD1222 COVID-19 vaccine. Study information: Pooled together were second doses at about 4 or about 12 weeks. Regarding the study as a whole: Within unmutated variant regions lay the reported targets of nearly half of spike-specific TCRs. There were vaccine-associated CD4 TCRs across spike, dominant at 160-218 and 743-854. Baseline seropositivity occurred in only six AZD1222 recipients.

This table comes from immunoSEQ multiplex PCR, and its TCRdb copy is limited to in-frame clones, with some not included. In the table there are about 150,000 clones, 90% of which are singletons. Germline assignment: CDR1 MNHEY and CDR2 SMNVEV (reference sequence). This CDR3 contains 18 residues. Trimming cost V 5 bases and J 8 bases; bases outside gene matches: 14. Comments on this clone: Its matching antigen is unknown.

The receptor was derived from an adult in good health. The J gene is TRBJ2-1, the V gene TRBV27; 14 bases line up with TRBD2. Specimen: peripheral blood, collected on day 0 of AZD1222 vaccination. This chain's CDR3 is CASSPRTSGRTAHYEQFF. Written as DNA, the CDR3 is TGTGCCAGCAGTCCACGGACTAGCGGGAGGACTGCACACTATGAGCAGTTCTTC.